This TCR beta chain was found in a study of shared clonotypes between healthy human individuals. Germline V gene data show CDR1 as SGHRS and CDR2 as YFSETQ. The ends lost 2 bases at V and 6 bases at J; junction bases unmatched: 4. CDR3 length: 16 amino acids. Assay: immunoSEQ multiplex PCR; the TCRdb copy retains only in-frame clones and omits some. The profile shows millions of clones, over 85% of them singletons. Positively selected for CCR7, the CD45RO-negative cells used as naive CD8 cells excluded terminally differentiated effector memory CD45RA+ cells. The sequenced sample was naive CD8+ T cells sorted from blood. V gene TRBV5-1 combines with J gene TRBJ2-3; 15 positions agree with TRBD2. This sequence originates from a man younger than 35 in good health. Here the CDR3 reads CASSFRTSGGADTQYF. The CDR3 DNA follows: TGCGCCAGCAGCTTCAGGACTAGCGGGGGGGCCGATACGCAGTATTTT.